These T cell receptor beta chains were read from a single sample in a study of blood T cell repertoires in COVID-19. Produced via immunoSEQ multiplex PCR; TCRdb's table is partial and in-frame only. The sample consists of around 100,000 clones, around four fifths of them appearing once. The sequencing sample was made of peripheral blood. The receptors come from a woman in her 70s with acute or convalescent COVID-19. Both conserved end residues are part of each CDR3. D genes are given only for firm matches. Not all rows give a size; the values are once, few, many and, for expanded clones, a class.

v_call	clone_size	j_call	d_call	cdr3_nt	cdr3_aa
TRBV27	-	TRBJ2-2	TRBD1	TGTGCCAGCAGTTTTAACAGGGGCACCGGGGAGCTGTTTTTT	CASSFNRGTGELFF
TRBV3-1/TRBV3-2	few	TRBJ2-2	-	TGTGCCAGCAGCCAGCCCCCGGGCAGGGACTACACCGGGGAGCTGTTTTTT	CASSQPPGRDYTGELFF
TRBV19	-	TRBJ2-5	TRBD1	TGTGCCAGTACCTCGACAGGGGGCGATAGGGAGACCCAGTACTTC	CASTSTGGDRETQYF
TRBV19	once	TRBJ1-2	-	TGTGCCACCGAAAAGGGGAACTATGGCTACACCTTC	CATEKGNYGYTF
TRBV28	-	TRBJ1-1	TRBD1	TGTGCCAGCAGTTTAGGGACAGGGGGGCCCAACACTGAAGCTTTCTTT	CASSLGTGGPNTEAFF
TRBV28	-	TRBJ1-3	-	TGTGCCAGCAGTTATATCGGGGTTTTGGGCTTGGCGAGCTCTGGAAACACCATATATTTT	CASSYIGVLGLASSGNTIYF
TRBV5-8	-	TRBJ2-1	TRBD2	TGTGCCAGCGGCCGACTAGCGAGCTACAATGAGCAGTTCTTC	CASGRLASYNEQFF
TRBV11-1	-	TRBJ1-1	TRBD1	TGTGCCAGCAGCTGGGGACAGACGAACACTGAAGCTTTCTTT	CASSWGQTNTEAFF
TRBV19	-	TRBJ1-1	TRBD1	TGTGCCAGTAGTGAGCCGGGACAGGGGGGTCCCACTGAAGCTTTCTTT	CASSEPGQGGPTEAFF
TRBV5-6	-	TRBJ1-2	-	TGTGCCAGCAGCTCGGGAAGCCCTTATGGCTACACCTTC	CASSSGSPYGYTF
TRBV4-1	-	TRBJ1-2	-	TGCGCCAGCAGCCATGAAGACGGGTACTATGGCTACACCTTC	CASSHEDGYYGYTF
TRBV6-1	-	TRBJ2-1	TRBD1	TGTGCCAGCAGTGAAGGGGACAGGGGCCCCTACAATGAGCAGTTCTTC	CASSEGDRGPYNEQFF
TRBV28	-	TRBJ1-6	-	TGTGCCAGCAGTTTAGTGGGACATTTTAATTCACCCCTCCACTTT	CASSLVGHFNSPLHF
TRBV2	-	TRBJ1-1	-	TGTGCCAGCAAAACGGACGGGGGGACTGAAGCTTTCTTT	CASKTDGGTEAFF
TRBV4-3	-	TRBJ1-2	-	TGCGCCAGCAGCCAAGATCCCGGCTATGGCTACACCTTC	CASSQDPGYGYTF
TRBV6-5	-	TRBJ2-1	TRBD1	TGTGCCAGCACCTACGGGGGACAGGGGAAGCAGTTCTTC	CASTYGGQGKQFF
TRBV3-1/TRBV3-2	-	TRBJ1-4	-	TGTGCCAGCAGCCAAGATAGCAGGGTATTAACTAATGAAAAACTGTTTTTT	CASSQDSRVLTNEKLFF
TRBV13	-	TRBJ1-2	-	TGTGCCAGCAGCTTAGTGGATTTGGGAGACATCGACGGTAACTATGGCTACACCTTC	CASSLVDLGDIDGNYGYTF
TRBV7-3	-	TRBJ2-5	-	TGTGCCAGCAGCAAATACAGGGAAGAGACCCAGTACTTC	CASSKYREETQYF
TRBV4-1	-	TRBJ2-5	-	TGCGCCAGCAGCCAAGATTCGGGAACCCAGTACTTC	CASSQDSGTQYF
TRBV19	once	TRBJ2-4	TRBD2	TGTGCCAGTAGTTCCCCCAAAAGACCAGTAGCGGGGGAAATTCAGTACTTC	CASSSPKRPVAGEIQYF
TRBV9	-	TRBJ2-3	-	TGTGCCAGCAGCGTAGCTACCCGCGCAGATACGCAGTATTTT	CASSVATRADTQYF
TRBV5-3	-	TRBJ1-2	-	TGTGCCAGAAGCTTCAATTTCCGGAGGGTCCATGGCTACACCTTC	CARSFNFRRVHGYTF
TRBV6-5	-	TRBJ2-2	-	TGTGCCAGCAGTCCCCGCAGGGCGAACACCGGGGAGCTGTTTTTT	CASSPRRANTGELFF
TRBV6-5	-	TRBJ1-6	-	TGTGCCAGCAGTTCCCGGTTTAATTCACCCCTCCACTTT	CASSSRFNSPLHF
TRBV10-3	once	TRBJ1-6	TRBD1	TGTGCCATCAGTCAGGACAGGAATTCACCCCTCCACTTT	CAISQDRNSPLHF
TRBV21-1	-	TRBJ1-2	-	TGTGCCAGCAACTACATGAGACAGGGGCCAACCGGATGGCACTATGGCTACACCTTC	CASNYMRQGPTGWHYGYTF
TRBV15	-	TRBJ2-3	TRBD2	TGTGCCACCAGCAGAGATAGGACTAGCGGGGGCACAGATACGCAGTATTTT	CATSRDRTSGGTDTQYF
TRBV18	-	TRBJ1-5	-	TGTGCCAGCTCACCTTCGGTTGTTTCCGGGTTTCAGCCCCAGCATTTT	CASSPSVVSGFQPQHF
TRBV14	-	TRBJ2-1	-	TGTGCCAGCAGCCGACAGGGGACTATCTACAATGAGCAGTTCTTC	CASSRQGTIYNEQFF
TRBV19	-	TRBJ1-1	-	TGTGCCAGTAGTATAGGTAGGGGGAACACTGAAGCTTTCTTT	CASSIGRGNTEAFF
TRBV2	-	TRBJ2-2	TRBD1	TGTGCCAGCAGGGTGGGTCAGGGGGCCACCGGGGAGCTGTTTTTT	CASRVGQGATGELFF
TRBV30	-	TRBJ2-5	-	TGTGCCTGGAGTCGGGGGTTGGGTCAAGAGACCCAGTACTTC	CAWSRGLGQETQYF
TRBV2	-	TRBJ2-2	-	TGTGCCAGTCGACAGGACTCGAACACCGGGGAGCTGTTTTTT	CASRQDSNTGELFF
TRBV4-1	-	TRBJ2-3	-	TGCGCCAGCAGCCAAGATATTTCCAGTTACACAGATACGCAGTATTTT	CASSQDISSYTDTQYF
TRBV7-2	few	TRBJ1-5	-	TGTGCCAGCAGCTCTACAGGGACTAGCAATCAGCCCCAGCATTTT	CASSSTGTSNQPQHF
TRBV18	-	TRBJ2-5	TRBD1	TGTGCCAGCTCACCTACAGGGGGGGAGACCCAGTACTTC	CASSPTGGETQYF
TRBV5-1	few	TRBJ1-1	-	TGCGCCAGCAGCTTGCGTGATGAGAGTGAAGCTTTCTTT	CASSLRDESEAFF
TRBV4-1	once	TRBJ1-4	-	TGCGCCAGCAGCCAAGAAGGCAGGCGGGACGAAAAACTGTTTTTT	CASSQEGRRDEKLFF
TRBV5-5	-	TRBJ2-2	-	TGTGCCAGCGACAGGAGCCCTACGAACACCGGGGAGCTGTTTTTT	CASDRSPTNTGELFF
TRBV25-1	-	TRBJ1-4	-	TGTGCCAGCAGTGAACCGCTACAGGGATCAAAACTGTTTTTT	CASSEPLQGSKLFF
TRBV11-3	-	TRBJ1-4	TRBD1	TGTGCCAGCAGCGATGGAAGAGGACAGGGGAAAGGAACTAATGAAAAACTGTTTTTT	CASSDGRGQGKGTNEKLFF
TRBV10-3	-	TRBJ1-2	-	TGTGCCATCAGTGATCGGGGAAACTATGGCTACACCTTC	CAISDRGNYGYTF
TRBV7-9	-	TRBJ1-2	TRBD1	TGTGCCAGCAGCTTACTCAGGGGCCAACAGGGGGGCTACACCTTC	CASSLLRGQQGGYTF
TRBV5-1	-	TRBJ2-7	TRBD1	TGCGCCAGCAGCGCGAGGACAGGGGGCGGGTACGAGCAGTACTTC	CASSARTGGGYEQYF
TRBV24-1	-	TRBJ2-3	TRBD1	TGTGCCACCAGTGACACAGACAGGGGTAGCACAGATACGCAGTATTTT	CATSDTDRGSTDTQYF
TRBV19	few	TRBJ2-1	TRBD2	TGTGCCAGTAGTATTCATCCGGTCCTAGCGGGGATAAATGAGCAGTTCTTC	CASSIHPVLAGINEQFF
TRBV2	few	TRBJ1-5	TRBD1	TGTGCCAGCAGTGACCCCGGACAGGGCGATCAGCCCCAGCATTTT	CASSDPGQGDQPQHF
TRBV21-1	-	TRBJ2-5	-	TGTGCCAGCAGCAATGGGGTTGGACAGATCCAAGAGACCCAGTACTTC	CASSNGVGQIQETQYF
TRBV4-3	-	TRBJ2-4	-	TGCGCCAGCAGCCAAGAGCAGGGCAGGGAAAAAAACATTCAGTACTTC	CASSQEQGREKNIQYF
TRBV27	once	TRBJ1-2	TRBD1	TGTGCCAGCAGACTCTCGACAGGGACCTATGGCTACACCTTC	CASRLSTGTYGYTF
TRBV25-1	-	TRBJ2-3	-	TGTGCCAGCAGTGAATCAACAGGGAGCCACACAGATACGCAGTATTTT	CASSESTGSHTDTQYF
TRBV4-3	-	TRBJ1-2	-	TGCGCCAGCAGCCAAGATCAGGCTATCTCGGGGGGCTACACCTTC	CASSQDQAISGGYTF